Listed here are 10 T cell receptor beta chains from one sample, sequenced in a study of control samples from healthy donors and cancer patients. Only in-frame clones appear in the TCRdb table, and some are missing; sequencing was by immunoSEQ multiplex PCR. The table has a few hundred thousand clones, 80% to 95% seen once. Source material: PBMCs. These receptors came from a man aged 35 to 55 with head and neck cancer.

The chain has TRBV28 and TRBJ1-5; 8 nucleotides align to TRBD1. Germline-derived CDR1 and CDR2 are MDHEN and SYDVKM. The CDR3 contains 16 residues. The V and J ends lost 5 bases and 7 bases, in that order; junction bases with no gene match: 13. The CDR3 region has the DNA TGTGCCAGCAGTCCCGCCGACAGGGGCCGTAAGCAGCCCCAGCATTTT. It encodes CASSPADRGRKQPQHF.

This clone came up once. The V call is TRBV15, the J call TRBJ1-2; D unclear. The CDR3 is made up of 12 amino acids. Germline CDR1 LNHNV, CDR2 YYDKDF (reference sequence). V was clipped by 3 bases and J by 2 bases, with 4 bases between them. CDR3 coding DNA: TGTGCCACCAGCAGGGGAAACTATGGCTACACCTTC. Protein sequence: CATSRGNYGYTF.

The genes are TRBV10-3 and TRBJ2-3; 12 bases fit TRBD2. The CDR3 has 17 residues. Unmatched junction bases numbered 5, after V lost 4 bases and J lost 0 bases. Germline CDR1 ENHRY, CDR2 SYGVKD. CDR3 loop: CAISGTSGETSTDTQYF. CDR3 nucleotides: TGTGCCATCAGTGGGACTAGCGGGGAGACTAGCACAGATACGCAGTATTTT.

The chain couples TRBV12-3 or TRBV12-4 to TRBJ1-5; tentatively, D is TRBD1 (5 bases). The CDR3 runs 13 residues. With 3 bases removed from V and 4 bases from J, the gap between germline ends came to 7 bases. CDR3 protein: CASSFGGNQPQHF. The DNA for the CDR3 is TGTGCCAGCAGTTTTGGGGGGAATCAGCCCCAGCATTTT.

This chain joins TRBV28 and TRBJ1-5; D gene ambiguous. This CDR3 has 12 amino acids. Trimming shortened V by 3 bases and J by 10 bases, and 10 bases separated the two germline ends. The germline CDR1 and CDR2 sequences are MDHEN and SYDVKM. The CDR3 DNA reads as TGTGCCAGCAGTTTCCCATCCCCCCCCCAGCATTTT. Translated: CASSFPSPPQHF.

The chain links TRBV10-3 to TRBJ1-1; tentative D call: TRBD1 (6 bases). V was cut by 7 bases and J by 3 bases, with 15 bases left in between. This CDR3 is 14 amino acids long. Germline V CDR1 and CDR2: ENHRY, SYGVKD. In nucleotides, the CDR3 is TGTGCCATCAACCGGGCAGGGGACTACACTGAAGCTTTCTTT. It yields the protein CAINRAGDYTEAFF.

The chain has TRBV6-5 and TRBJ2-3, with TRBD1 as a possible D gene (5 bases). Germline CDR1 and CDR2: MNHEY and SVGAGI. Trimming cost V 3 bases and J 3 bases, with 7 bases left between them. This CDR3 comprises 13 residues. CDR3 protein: CASSYPGTDTQYF. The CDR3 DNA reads TGTGCCAGCAGTTATCCAGGGACAGATACGCAGTATTTT.

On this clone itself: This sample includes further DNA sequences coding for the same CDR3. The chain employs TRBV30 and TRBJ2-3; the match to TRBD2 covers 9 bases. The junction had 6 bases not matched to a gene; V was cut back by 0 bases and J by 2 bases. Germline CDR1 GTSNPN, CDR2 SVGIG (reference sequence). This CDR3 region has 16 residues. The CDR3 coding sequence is TGTGCCTGGAGTGTCGGGCTAGCGGGGCTCACAGATACGCAGTATTTT. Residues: CAWSVGLAGLTDTQYF. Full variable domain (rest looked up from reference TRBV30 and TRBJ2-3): SQTIHQWPATLVQPVGSPLSLECTVEGTSNPNLYWYRQAAGRGLQLLFYSVGIGQISSEVPQNLSASRPQDRQFILSSKKLLLSDSGFYLCAWSVGLAGLTDTQYFGPGTRLTVL.

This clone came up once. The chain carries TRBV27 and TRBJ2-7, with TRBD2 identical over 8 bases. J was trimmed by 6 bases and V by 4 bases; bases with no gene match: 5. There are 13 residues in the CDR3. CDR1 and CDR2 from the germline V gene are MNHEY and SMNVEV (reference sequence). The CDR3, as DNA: TGTGCCAGCAGTTCCCGCGGGAGGAGCGAGCAGTACTTC. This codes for CASSSRGRSEQYF.

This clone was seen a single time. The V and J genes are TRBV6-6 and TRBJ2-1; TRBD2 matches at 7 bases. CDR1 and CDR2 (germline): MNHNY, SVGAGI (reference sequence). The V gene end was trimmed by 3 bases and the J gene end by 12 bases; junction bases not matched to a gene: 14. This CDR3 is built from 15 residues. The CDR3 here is CASSYTGVAGVGQFF. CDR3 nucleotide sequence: TGTGCCAGCAGTTATACGGGGGTAGCGGGTGTGGGGCAGTTCTTC.